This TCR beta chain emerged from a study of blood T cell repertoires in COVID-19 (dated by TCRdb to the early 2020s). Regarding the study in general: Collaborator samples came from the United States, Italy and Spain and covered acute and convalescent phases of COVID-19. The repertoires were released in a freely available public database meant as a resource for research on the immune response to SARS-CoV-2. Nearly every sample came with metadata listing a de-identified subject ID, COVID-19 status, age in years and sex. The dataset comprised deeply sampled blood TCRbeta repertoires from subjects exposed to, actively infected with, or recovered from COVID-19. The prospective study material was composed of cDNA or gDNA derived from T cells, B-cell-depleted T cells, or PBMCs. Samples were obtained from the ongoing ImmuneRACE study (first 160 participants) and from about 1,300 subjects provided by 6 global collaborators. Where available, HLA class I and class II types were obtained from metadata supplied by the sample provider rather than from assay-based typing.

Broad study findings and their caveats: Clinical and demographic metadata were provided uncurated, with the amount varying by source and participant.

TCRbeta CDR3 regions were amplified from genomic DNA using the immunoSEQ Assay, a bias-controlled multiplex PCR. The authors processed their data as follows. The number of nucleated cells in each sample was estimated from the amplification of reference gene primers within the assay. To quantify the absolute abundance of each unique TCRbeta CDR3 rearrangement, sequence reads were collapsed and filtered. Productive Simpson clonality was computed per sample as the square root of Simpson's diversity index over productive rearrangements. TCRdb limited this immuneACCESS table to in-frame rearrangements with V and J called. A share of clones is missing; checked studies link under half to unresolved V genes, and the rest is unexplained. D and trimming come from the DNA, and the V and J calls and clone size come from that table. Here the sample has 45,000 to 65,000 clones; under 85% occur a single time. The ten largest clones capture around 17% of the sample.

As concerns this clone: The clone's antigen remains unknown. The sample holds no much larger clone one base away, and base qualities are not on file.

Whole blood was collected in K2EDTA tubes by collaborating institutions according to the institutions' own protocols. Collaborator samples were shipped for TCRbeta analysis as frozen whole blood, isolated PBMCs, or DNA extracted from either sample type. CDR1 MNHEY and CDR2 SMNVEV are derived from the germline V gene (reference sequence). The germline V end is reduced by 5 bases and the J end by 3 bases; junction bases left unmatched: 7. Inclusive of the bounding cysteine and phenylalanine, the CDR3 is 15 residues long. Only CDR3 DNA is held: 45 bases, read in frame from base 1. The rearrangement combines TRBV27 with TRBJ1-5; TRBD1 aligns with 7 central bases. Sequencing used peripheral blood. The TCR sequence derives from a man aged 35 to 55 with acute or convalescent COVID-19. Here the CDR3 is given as CASSHKQGFNQPQHF. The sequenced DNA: TGTGCCAGCAGTCATAAACAGGGGTTCAATCAGCCCCAGCATTTT.